The following is a TCR beta chain sequence with its context. Its cognate antigen is unknown. The source of the sample is a study of cytomegalovirus exposure and HLA in healthy donors. Regarding the study as a whole: The sole available immune exposure information was CMV serostatus. According to a later analysis, most TCR beta chains associated with CMV appeared HLA-restricted.

PCR amplification relied on 60 Vbeta primers (plus 13 Jbeta primers). Profiling relied on immunoSEQ multiplex PCR, and the TCRdb table lists in-frame clones only, not all of them. The sample consists of fewer than 180,000 clones, approximately 79% of them appearing once. CDR1 and CDR2 from the germline V gene are MNHEY and SMNVEV (reference sequence). CDR3 size: 13 residues. V lost 6 bases to trimming and J lost 3 bases, with 12 bases between them. The sequence derives from a man aged 50 or older in good health and CMV-seropositive. This chain links TRBV27 with TRBJ2-7; D is uncertain. Material for sequencing was PBMCs. In nucleotides, the CDR3 is TGTGCCAGCAGAACTACATCTCTCTACGAGCAGTACTTC. This gives the protein CASRTTSLYEQYF.